The clone carrying this T cell receptor beta chain was detected only once. This sample also contains other DNA sequences that code for the same CDR3. Produced via immunoSEQ multiplex PCR; TCRdb's table is partial and in-frame only. The table has fewer than 50,000 clones, roughly 86% seen once. Between the trimmed V and J ends, which lost 0 bases and 4 bases, there was a span of 13 bases. Germline V gives CDR1 SGHTA, CDR2 FQGNSA. This CDR3 is built from 15 residues. The data were obtained in a study of PD-1 blockade in classical Hodgkin lymphoma. Exposure to brentuximab vedotin varied, and each patient had relapsed following autologous stem cell transplantation.

The rearrangement uses TRBV7-2 and TRBJ2-7, with D possibly matching TRBD2 (6 bases). The clonotype was recovered from a human donor with classical Hodgkin lymphoma. Sample: peripheral blood mononuclear cells (PBMCs), taken at baseline. The CDR3 here is CASSLAGTVTYEQYF. The CDR3 nucleotides read TGTGCCAGCAGCTTAGCCGGGACTGTTACTTACGAGCAGTACTTC.